This paragraph covers one T cell receptor (beta chain) sequence. Its specificity is unknown. The data are from a study of Graves' ophthalmopathy and Graves' hyperthyroidism. Overall study results and limits: Built on 13 signatures, a model told ophthalmopathy apart from stable hyperthyroidism with almost 90% sensitivity and 70% to 82% specificity.

As the template, RNA transcripts were used to amplify TCR beta CDR3 regions. First-round RT-PCR with HTBI primers preceded a second-round multiplex PCR. TCRdb passed the multiplex PCR reads through MiXCR, listing each CDR3 protein once. Found here are 1 million to 1.3 million distinct CDR3 sequences, about 38% of them singletons; the top ten hold 11%. The germline V gene has CDR1 SQVTM and CDR2 ANQGSEA. The CDR3 consists of 11 residues. Hyperthyroidism patients were newly diagnosed, ill under 2 months, and aged 18 to 65 years. Researchers turned away patients with other autoimmune diseases, uncontrolled infections, pregnancy or lactation.

The sample comprised peripheral blood or thyroid tissue (not recorded which). The rearrangement joins TRBV29-1 to TRBJ1-5; 8 bases fit TRBD1. The source of this sequence is an adult man with Graves' hyperthyroidism. The CDR3 reads CSQDRDQPQHF. CDR3 in DNA: TGCAGTCAGGACAGGGATCAGCCCCAGCATTTT.